Below, 32 T cell receptor beta chains from the same sample are listed, as sequenced in a study of cytomegalovirus exposure and HLA in healthy donors. The primer mix had 60 Vbeta and 13 Jbeta primers. The table came from immunoSEQ multiplex PCR; TCRdb's copy has only in-frame clones and leaves some out. The sample shows some 84,000 clones, and approximately 0.58% sits with its ten largest clones. Material: PBMCs. The receptors were gathered from a man between 45 and 60 years old in good health and CMV-seronegative.

J is TRBJ1-1 and V is TRBV4-3, with TRBD1 matching 8 bases. The CDR3 spans 16 residues. The J segment lost 10 bases and the V segment lost 0 bases, leaving 13 bases of the junction unmatched. Germline-derived CDR1 and CDR2 are LGHNA and YSLEER. As DNA, the CDR3 is TGCGCCAGCAGCCAAGAGCTAGGACAGGGTTTTCTTTCAGCTTTCTTT. Protein sequence: CASSQELGQGFLSAFF.

The gene calls are TRBV7-2 and TRBJ2-7; TRBD1 matches 9 bases. V trimming: 3 bases; J trimming: 3 bases; junction bases outside the gene matches: 9. The CDR3 loop spans 16 amino acids. Germline loops: CDR1 SGHTA, CDR2 FQGNSA. The CDR3 nucleotides read TGTGCCAGCAGCTTCCGGGACAGGGATCAAGGCTACGAGCAGTACTTC. Amino acids: CASSFRDRDQGYEQYF.

The rearrangement uses TRBV6-5 and TRBJ2-2; no reliable D call. Trimming took 2 bases from V and 4 from J, leaving 14 bases between them. The CDR3 is made up of 16 amino acids. Germline CDR1 is MNHEY and CDR2 is SVGAGI. The CDR3 spells CASSYGLYQGTGELFF. In DNA, the CDR3 is TGTGCCAGCAGTTACGGGCTTTACCAAGGCACCGGGGAGCTGTTTTTT.

V and J are TRBV7-2 and TRBJ2-3, with TRBD2 matching 11 bases. This CDR3 contains 17 residues. With 3 bases clipped from V and 3 bases from J, the junction kept 8 bases outside the gene matches. CDR1 and CDR2 from the germline V gene are SGHTA and FQGNSA. The CDR3 nucleotides are TGTGCCAGCAGCTTCACCTCTAGCGGGGGGTGGACAGATACGCAGTATTTT. Its protein is CASSFTSSGGWTDTQYF.

The chain links TRBV7-3 to TRBJ2-2, with a tentative D call TRBD2 (5 bases). Germline V gene data show CDR1 as SGHTA and CDR2 as FQGTGA. Trimming took off 3 bases at V and 6 bases at J, with 14 bases between the two ends. There are 15 residues in the CDR3. The CDR3 region is CASSFGGRGAGELFF. The DNA of the CDR3 is TGTGCCAGCAGCTTCGGCGGGCGTGGGGCCGGGGAGCTGTTTTTT.

V gene TRBV27 combines with J gene TRBJ2-3; TRBD2 agrees at 14 bases. This CDR3 is built from 18 residues. Germline V lookup: CDR1 MNHEY, CDR2 SMNVEV (reference sequence). J lost 5 bases, V lost 4 bases, and 11 bases had no gene match. CDR3 sequence reads: CASSSPRLAGGPGDTQYF. The CDR3 nucleotides are TGTGCCAGCAGTTCCCCCCGACTAGCGGGGGGGCCCGGAGATACGCAGTATTTT.

The chain combines TRBV5-4 with TRBJ2-7; D gene uncertain. The CDR3 consists of 14 residues. Trimming shortened V by 0 bases and J by 3 bases, and 10 bases separated the two germline ends. CDR1 and CDR2 (germline): SGHNT, YYREEE (reference sequence). CDR3 coding DNA: TGTGCCAGCAGCTTGGAACCCCCAGGCTACGAGCAGTACTTC. Translating it yields CASSLEPPGYEQYF. Full variable domain (outside the CDR3, taken from reference TRBV5-4 and TRBJ2-7): ETGVTQSPTHLIKTRGQQVTLRCSSQSGHNTVSWYQQALGQGPQFIFQYYREEENGRGNFPPRFSGLQFPNYSSELNVNALELDDSALYLCASSLEPPGYEQYFGPGTRLTVT.

J is TRBJ2-7 and V is TRBV6-5, with D possibly matching TRBD1 (6 bases). Between the trimmed V and J ends, which lost 3 bases and 1 base, there was a span of 10 bases. Per germline, CDR1 MNHEY and CDR2 SVGAGI. The CDR3 covers 14 residues. CDR3 bases: TGTGCCAGCAGTTATCACAGGGCTTCCTACGAGCAGTACTTC. Residues: CASSYHRASYEQYF.

V and J are TRBV27 and TRBJ1-2, with a possible D match to TRBD1 (6 bases). The V end lost 5 bases, the J end lost 3 bases, and 22 bases lay between the germline ends. Per the germline V gene, CDR1 is MNHEY and CDR2 is SMNVEV (reference sequence). CDR3 length: 17 residues. CDR3 residues: CASSPRTAKGGYYGYTF. CDR3 nucleotides: TGTGCCAGCAGTCCCCGGACAGCCAAGGGTGGGTACTATGGCTACACCTTC.

This chain connects TRBV6-5 to TRBJ2-2; maybe TRBD2 (7 bases). The V end was cut by 10 bases, the J end by 7 bases, with 19 bases between. CDR1 and CDR2 (germline): MNHEY, SVGAGI. The CDR3 loop spans 14 amino acids. Here the CDR3 DNA reads TGTGCCACTTACTTCGGGGGGCTGGGCGGGGAGCTGTTTTTT. Residues: CATYFGGLGGELFF.

The chain is built from TRBV18 and TRBJ1-1; D call uncertain. CDR1 and CDR2 from the germline V gene are KGHSH and LQKENI. V was cut by 5 bases and J by 0 bases, with 7 bases left in between. CDR3 length equals 13 residues. The CDR3 here is CASSVSLNTEAFF. For the CDR3, the DNA is TGTGCCAGCTCAGTCAGTCTGAACACTGAAGCTTTCTTT.

The chain recombines TRBV28 with TRBJ1-6, with 9 bases fitting TRBD1. The length of the CDR3 is 13 residues. Germline CDR1 is MDHEN and CDR2 is SYDVKM. With 7 bases clipped from V and 9 bases from J, the junction kept 4 bases outside the gene matches. CDR3 sequence reads: CASKTGGGSPLHF. In DNA form, the CDR3 reads TGTGCCAGCAAAACAGGGGGCGGTTCACCCCTCCACTTT.

This chain links TRBV4-2 with TRBJ2-1; 13 nucleotides line up with TRBD2. This CDR3 contains 17 residues. The V and J ends lost 1 base and 7 bases, in that order; junction bases with no gene match: 7. Germline V gives CDR1 LGHNA, CDR2 YNFKEQ. CDR3 DNA: TGTGCCAGCAGCCAAGGAGACGGGACTAGCGGGATGAATGAGCAGTTCTTC. Its protein is CASSQGDGTSGMNEQFF.

This chain links TRBV5-1 with TRBJ2-7; no clear D. The CDR3 spans 15 residues. V shed 0 bases and J shed 2 bases, with 12 bases lying between them. Germline values: CDR1 SGHRS, CDR2 YFSETQ. DNA of the CDR3: TGCGCCAGCAGCTTGGATTCGCTATCCGCCTACGAGCAGTACTTC. As protein: CASSLDSLSAYEQYF.

This chain joins TRBV27 and TRBJ1-5; D may be TRBD1 (6 bases). CDR3 length equals 15 residues. The V end lost 6 bases, the J end lost 2 bases, and 14 bases lay between the germline ends. Germline V gene lookup returns CDR1 MNHEY and CDR2 SMNVEV (reference sequence). The CDR3 protein is CASSHKGVGNQPQHF. The CDR3 DNA is TGTGCCAGCAGCCACAAGGGGGTGGGCAATCAGCCCCAGCATTTT.

The chain combines TRBV11-2 with TRBJ2-3; no reliable D call. The CDR3 extends over 13 amino acids. In germline, CDR1 is SGHAT, CDR2 FQNNGV. The ends were cut back, 3 bases at V and 4 bases at J, with 8 bases in the middle. Here the CDR3 reads CASSFGEADTQYF. CDR3 nucleotide sequence: TGTGCCAGCAGCTTTGGAGAAGCAGATACGCAGTATTTT.

The V gene is TRBV6-6, the J gene TRBJ2-7; 10 positions agree with TRBD1. CDR1 and CDR2 (germline): MNHNY, SVGAGI (reference sequence). V lost 6 bases, J lost 2 bases, and 7 bases stayed unmatched. This CDR3 contains 15 residues. The DNA for the CDR3 is TGTGCCAGCAGCCCAAGACAGGGGGCGGCCTACGAGCAGTACTTC. Its protein product is CASSPRQGAAYEQYF.

The chain links TRBV5-8 to TRBJ1-5, with D possibly TRBD1 on 5 matching bases. Germline CDR1 SGHTS, CDR2 YDEGEE. V gave up 2 bases and J gave up 2 bases, with 14 bases separating them. The CDR3 spans 16 residues. The CDR3 sequence is CASSFLGGDGNQPQHF. In DNA, the CDR3 is TGTGCCAGCAGCTTCCTCGGGGGTGACGGCAATCAGCCCCAGCATTTT. The variable domain in full, with the rest retrieved from reference TRBV5-8 and TRBJ1-5, is EAGVTQSPTHLIKTRGQQATLRCSPISGHTSVYWYQQALGLGLQFLLWYDEGEERNRGNFPPRFSGRQFPNYSSELNVNALELEDSALYLCASSFLGGDGNQPQHFGDGTRLSIL.

The rearrangement links TRBV9 to TRBJ1-2, with D perhaps TRBD1 (5 bases). V lost 4 bases and J lost 0, with 13 bases in between. Germline lookup yields CDR1 SGDLS and CDR2 YYNGEE. The CDR3 sequence is 15 residues long. The CDR3 DNA reads as TGTGCCAGCAGCCTCCAGGGTGATGCTAACTATGGCTACACCTTC. Translation: CASSLQGDANYGYTF.

V is TRBV4-1 and J is TRBJ2-7, with D perhaps TRBD2 (6 bases). The CDR3 runs to 13 residues. The germline gives CDR1 MGHRA, CDR2 YSYEKL. Trimming shortened V by 0 bases and J by 6 bases, and 9 bases separated the two germline ends. CDR3 nucleotide sequence: TGCGCCAGCAGCCAAGAACCGGGGGTCGAGCAGTACTTC. Its translation is CASSQEPGVEQYF.

The rearrangement uses TRBV7-3 and TRBJ1-5, with 7 bases fitting TRBD1. The junction had 3 bases not matched to a gene; V was cut back by 5 bases and J by 5 bases. The CDR3 is 13 amino acids. In germline, CDR1 is SGHTA, CDR2 FQGTGA. The chain's CDR3 is CASSRDRDQPQHF. The CDR3 DNA sequence: TGTGCCAGCAGCCGAGACAGGGATCAGCCCCAGCATTTT.

The chain couples TRBV7-9 to TRBJ1-3; no reliable D call. The germline CDR1 and CDR2 sequences are SEHNR and FQNEAQ (reference sequence). Trimming cost V 1 base and J 0 bases, with 7 bases left between them. The CDR3 runs to 15 residues. CDR3 sequence (DNA): TGTGCCAGCAGCTTAGGAGACTACTCTGGAAACACCATATATTTT. Protein sequence: CASSLGDYSGNTIYF.

This chain links TRBV6-5 with TRBJ2-7; a weak D match, TRBD1 (6 bases). V lost 2 bases to trimming and J lost 8 bases, with 13 bases between them. Germline CDR1 and CDR2: MNHEY and SVGAGI. This CDR3 has 13 amino acids. CDR3 loop: CASSYGRGQQQYF. The CDR3 DNA reads TGTGCCAGCAGTTACGGCAGAGGACAGCAGCAGTACTTC.

V is TRBV9 and J is TRBJ2-5; maybe TRBD2 (7 bases). Trimming stripped 0 bases from V and 2 bases from J, with 17 bases between. Germline-derived CDR1 and CDR2 are SGDLS and YYNGEE. This CDR3 region has 17 residues. The CDR3 coding sequence is TGTGCCAGCAGCGTAGGGGGGGGCGGGGGACCGCAAGAGACCCAGTACTTC. Translating it yields CASSVGGGGGPQETQYF. Drawing the rest from reference TRBV9 and TRBJ2-5, the complete variable domain is DSGVTQTPKHLITATGQRVTLRCSPRSGDLSVYWYQQSLDQGLQFLIQYYNGEERAKGNILERFSAQQFPDLHSELNLSSLELGDSALYFCASSVGGGGGPQETQYFGPGTRLLVL.

The rearrangement uses TRBV4-3 and TRBJ1-1, with TRBD1 matching 8 bases. This CDR3 has 15 amino acids. CDR1 is LGHNA and CDR2 is YSLEER in the germline V gene. V trimming: 6 bases; J trimming: 1 base; junction bases outside the gene matches: 7. The CDR3 DNA reads TGCGCCAGCAGTCGCTCCGGGACAGGGAACACTGAAGCTTTCTTT. Its protein is CASSRSGTGNTEAFF.

The chain combines TRBV20-1 with TRBJ2-5; a possible D gene is TRBD2 (5 bases). CDR1 and CDR2 (germline): DFQATT, SNEGSKA (reference sequence). This CDR3 is built from 11 residues. The V end was cut by 7 bases, the J end by 1 base, with 7 bases between. The CDR3 region is CSVARQETQYF. CDR3 nucleotides: TGCAGTGTAGCGCGCCAAGAGACCCAGTACTTC.

The rearrangement links TRBV2 to TRBJ2-1; 9 bases align to TRBD1. Germline CDR1 and CDR2: SNHLY and FYNNEI. The CDR3 has 15 amino acids. With 8 bases clipped from V and 6 bases from J, the junction kept 11 bases outside the gene matches. CDR3 sequence (DNA): TGTGCCAGCGGGGATGGGGGACAGGGATCCAATGAGCAGTTCTTC. It specifies CASGDGGQGSNEQFF.

The chain recombines TRBV18 with TRBJ2-7, with D unclear. Germline values: CDR1 KGHSH, CDR2 LQKENI. The CDR3 has 13 amino acids. Trimming left V 3 bases short and J 2 bases short, with 8 bases between. For the CDR3, the DNA is TGTGCCAGCTCACCCCCCCCCGCCTACGAGCAGTACTTC. Translation gives CASSPPPAYEQYF.

The V gene is TRBV5-6, the J gene TRBJ1-6; 8 bases match TRBD1. Germline CDR1 reads SGHDT; CDR2 reads YYEEEE. The CDR3 sequence is 17 residues long. V was clipped by 0 bases and J by 6 bases; unmatched bases: 8. CDR3 protein: CASSLGNDRGPNSPLHF. The CDR3 DNA reads as TGTGCCAGCAGCTTGGGGAATGACAGGGGTCCTAATTCACCCCTCCACTTT.

This chain links TRBV9 with TRBJ1-3; possibly TRBD1 for D (5 bases). Trimming took 0 bases from V and 1 from J, leaving 8 bases between them. The CDR3 sequence is 15 residues long. CDR1 and CDR2 from the germline V gene are SGDLS and YYNGEE. CDR3 protein: CASSVGGGSGNTIYF. Written as DNA, the CDR3 is TGTGCCAGCAGCGTAGGGGGGGGATCTGGAAACACCATATATTTT.

The J gene is TRBJ2-7, the V gene TRBV4-1; 10 bases match TRBD2. V lost 0 bases to trimming and J lost 0 bases; unmatched junction nucleotides: 8. Looked up from germline, CDR1 is MGHRA and CDR2 is YSYEKL. This CDR3 comprises 18 residues. As DNA, the CDR3 is TGCGCCAGCAGCCAAGACAGATCAGGACTAGCGGACTCCTACGAGCAGTACTTC. This encodes CASSQDRSGLADSYEQYF.

This CDR3 reads CASSYPYGGISYEQYF. The CDR3 coding sequence is TGTGCCAGCAGTTACCCATACGGCGGGATCTCCTACGAGCAGTACTTC. The rearrangement links TRBV6-6 to TRBJ2-7; D perhaps matches TRBD2 (6 bases). The germline V gene encodes CDR1 MNHNY and CDR2 SVGAGI (reference sequence). Trimming took off 2 bases at V and 0 bases at J, with 14 bases between the two ends. The CDR3 covers 16 residues.